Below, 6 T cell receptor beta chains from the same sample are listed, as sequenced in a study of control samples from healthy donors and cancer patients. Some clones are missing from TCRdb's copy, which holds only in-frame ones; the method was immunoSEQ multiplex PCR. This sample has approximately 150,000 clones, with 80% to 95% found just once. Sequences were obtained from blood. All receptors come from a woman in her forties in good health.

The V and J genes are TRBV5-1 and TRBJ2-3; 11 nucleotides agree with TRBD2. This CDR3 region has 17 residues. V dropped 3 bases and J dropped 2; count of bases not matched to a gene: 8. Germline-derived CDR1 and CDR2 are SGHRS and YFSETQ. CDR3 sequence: CASSSGTSGKNTDTQYF. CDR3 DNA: TGCGCCAGCAGCTCCGGGACTAGCGGCAAGAACACAGATACGCAGTATTTT.

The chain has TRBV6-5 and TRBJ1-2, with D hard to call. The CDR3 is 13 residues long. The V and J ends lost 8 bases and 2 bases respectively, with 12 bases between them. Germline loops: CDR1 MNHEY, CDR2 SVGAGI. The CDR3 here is CASVVTGNYGYTF. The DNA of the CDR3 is TGTGCCAGCGTCGTGACGGGGAACTATGGCTACACCTTC.

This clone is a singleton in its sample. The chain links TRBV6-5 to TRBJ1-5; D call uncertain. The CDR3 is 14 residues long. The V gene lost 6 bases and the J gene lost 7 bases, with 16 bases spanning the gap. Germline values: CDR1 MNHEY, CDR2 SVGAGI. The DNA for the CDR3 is TGTGCCAGCAGCTACAGTCTCCAAGGGCAGCCCCAGCATTTT. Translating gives CASSYSLQGQPQHF.

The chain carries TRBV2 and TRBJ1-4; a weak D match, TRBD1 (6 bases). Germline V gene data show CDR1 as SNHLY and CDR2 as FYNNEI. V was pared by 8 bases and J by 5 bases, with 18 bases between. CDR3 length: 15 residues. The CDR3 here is CASASGVWRNEKLFF. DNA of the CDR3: TGTGCCAGCGCATCAGGGGTCTGGAGAAATGAAAAACTGTTTTTT.

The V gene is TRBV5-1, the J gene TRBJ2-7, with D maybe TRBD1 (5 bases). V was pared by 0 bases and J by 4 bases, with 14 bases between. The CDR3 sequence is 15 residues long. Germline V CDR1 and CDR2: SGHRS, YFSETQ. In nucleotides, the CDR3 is TGCGCCAGCAGCTTGGCTCTTGGGCAGGGTTACGAGCAGTACTTC. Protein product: CASSLALGQGYEQYF.

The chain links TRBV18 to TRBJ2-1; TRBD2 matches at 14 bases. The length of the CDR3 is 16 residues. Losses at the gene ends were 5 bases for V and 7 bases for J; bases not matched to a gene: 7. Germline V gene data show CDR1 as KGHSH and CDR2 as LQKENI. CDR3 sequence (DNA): TGTGCCAGCTCAACGACTAGCGGGGGGGCAAGGAATGAGCAGTTCTTC. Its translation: CASSTTSGGARNEQFF. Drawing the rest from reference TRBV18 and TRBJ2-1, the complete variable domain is NAGVMQNPRHLVRRRGQEARLRCSPMKGHSHVYWYRQLPEEGLKFMVYLQKENIIDESGMPKERFSAEFPKEGPSILRIQQVVRGDSAAYFCASSTTSGGARNEQFFGPGTRLTVL.